The present TCR beta chain was sequenced within a study of blood T cell repertoires in COVID-19. The assay was immunoSEQ multiplex PCR, and TCRdb's table has in-frame clones only and misses some. The sample yields approximately 220,000 clones, about 86% seen once. CDR1 SGHVS and CDR2 FNYEAQ come from the germline V gene. Trimming removed 0 bases at V and 0 bases at J, with 6 bases between. The CDR3 contains 15 residues. The sequence came from a woman in her forties or fifties with acute or convalescent COVID-19. Sequencing input: peripheral blood. The chain joins TRBV7-6 to TRBJ1-3; weak D call: TRBD1 (5 bases). DNA for the CDR3: TGTGCCAGCAGCTTAGCCGACAGCTCTGGAAACACCATATATTTT. This gives the protein CASSLADSSGNTIYF.